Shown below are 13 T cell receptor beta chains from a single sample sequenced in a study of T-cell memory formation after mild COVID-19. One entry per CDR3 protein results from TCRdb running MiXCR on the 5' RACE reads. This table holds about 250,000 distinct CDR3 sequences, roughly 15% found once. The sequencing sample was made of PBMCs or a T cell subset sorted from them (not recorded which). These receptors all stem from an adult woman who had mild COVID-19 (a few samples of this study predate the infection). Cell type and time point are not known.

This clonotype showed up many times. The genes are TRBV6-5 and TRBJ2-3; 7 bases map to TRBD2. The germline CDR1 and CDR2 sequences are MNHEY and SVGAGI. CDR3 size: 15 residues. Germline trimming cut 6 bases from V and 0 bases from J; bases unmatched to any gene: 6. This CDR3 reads CASSLSGASTDTQYF. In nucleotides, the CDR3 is TGTGCCAGCAGCTTAAGCGGGGCTAGCACAGATACGCAGTATTTT.

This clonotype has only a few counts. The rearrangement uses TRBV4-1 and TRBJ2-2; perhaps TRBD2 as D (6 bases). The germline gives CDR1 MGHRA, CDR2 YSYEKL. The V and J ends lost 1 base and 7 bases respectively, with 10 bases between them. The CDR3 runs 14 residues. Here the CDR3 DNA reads TGCGCCAGCAGCCAAGGGGGAGGAGTCGGGGAGCTGTTTTTT. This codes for CASSQGGGVGELFF.

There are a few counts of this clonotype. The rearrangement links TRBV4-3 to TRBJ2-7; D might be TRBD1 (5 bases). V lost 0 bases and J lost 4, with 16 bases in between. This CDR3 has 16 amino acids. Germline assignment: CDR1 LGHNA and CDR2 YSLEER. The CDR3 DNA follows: TGCGCCAGCAGCCAAGATATAAGCCAGGGCCAGTACGAGCAGTACTTC. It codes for CASSQDISQGQYEQYF.

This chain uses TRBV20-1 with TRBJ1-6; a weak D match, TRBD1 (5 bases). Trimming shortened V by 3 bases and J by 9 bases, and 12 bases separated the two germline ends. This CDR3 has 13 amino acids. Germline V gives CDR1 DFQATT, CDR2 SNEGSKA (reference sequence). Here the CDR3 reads CSASGGGPSPLHF. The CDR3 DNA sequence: TGCAGTGCTAGTGGCGGGGGACCTTCACCCCTCCACTTT.

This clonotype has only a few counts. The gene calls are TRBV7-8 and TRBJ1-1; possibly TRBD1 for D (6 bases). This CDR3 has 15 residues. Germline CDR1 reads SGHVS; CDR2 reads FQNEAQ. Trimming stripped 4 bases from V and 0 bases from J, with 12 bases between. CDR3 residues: CASSSGDNMNTEAFF. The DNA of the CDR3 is TGTGCCAGCAGCTCAGGGGACAACATGAACACTGAAGCTTTCTTT.

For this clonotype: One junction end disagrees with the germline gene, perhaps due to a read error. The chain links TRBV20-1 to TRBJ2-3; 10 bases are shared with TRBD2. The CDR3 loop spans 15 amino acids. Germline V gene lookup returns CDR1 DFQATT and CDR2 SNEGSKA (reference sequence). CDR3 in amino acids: CSAASGGGNSDTKYF. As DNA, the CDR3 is TGCAGTGCTGCTAGCGGGGGTGGGAATTCAGATACGAAGTATTTT.

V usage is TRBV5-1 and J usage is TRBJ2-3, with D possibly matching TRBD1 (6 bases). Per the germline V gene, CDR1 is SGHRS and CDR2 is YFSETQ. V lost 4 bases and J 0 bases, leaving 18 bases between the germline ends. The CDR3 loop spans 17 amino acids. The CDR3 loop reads CASSPGPTGTSTDTQYF. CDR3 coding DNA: TGCGCCAGCAGCCCGGGACCGACAGGTACTAGCACAGATACGCAGTATTTT. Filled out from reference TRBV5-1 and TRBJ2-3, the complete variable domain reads KAGVTQTPRYLIKTRGQQVTLSCSPISGHRSVSWYQQTPGQGLQFLFEYFSETQRNKGNFPGRFSGRQFSNSRSEMNVSTLELGDSALYLCASSPGPTGTSTDTQYFGPGTRLTVL.

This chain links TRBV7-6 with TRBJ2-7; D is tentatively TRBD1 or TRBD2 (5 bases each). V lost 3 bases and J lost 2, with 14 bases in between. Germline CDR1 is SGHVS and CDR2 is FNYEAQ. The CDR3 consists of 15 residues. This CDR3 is CASSLDNRGTYEQYF. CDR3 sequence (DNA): TGTGCCAGCAGCTTGGACAACCGGGGCACCTACGAGCAGTACTTC.

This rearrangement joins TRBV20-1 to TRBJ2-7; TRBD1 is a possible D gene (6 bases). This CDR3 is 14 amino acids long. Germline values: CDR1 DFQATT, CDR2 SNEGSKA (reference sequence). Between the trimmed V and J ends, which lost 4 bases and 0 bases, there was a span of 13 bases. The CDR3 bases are TGCAGTGCTAATTGGGGGCGAGGCTCCTACGAGCAGTACTTC. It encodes CSANWGRGSYEQYF.

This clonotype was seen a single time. The CDR3 protein is CASSFRTGGRNYGYTF. CDR3 nucleotides: TGTGCCAGCAGCTTCAGGACAGGGGGACGGAACTATGGCTACACCTTC. The rearrangement joins TRBV5-4 to TRBJ1-2; TRBD1 agrees at 10 bases. The CDR3 runs to 16 residues. The germline gives CDR1 SGHNT, CDR2 YYREEE (reference sequence). The V gene end was trimmed by 2 bases and the J gene end by 2 bases; junction bases not matched to a gene: 6.

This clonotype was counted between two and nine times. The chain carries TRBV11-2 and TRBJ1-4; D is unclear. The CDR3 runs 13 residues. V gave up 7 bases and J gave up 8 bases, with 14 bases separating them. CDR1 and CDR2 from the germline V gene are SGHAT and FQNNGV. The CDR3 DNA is TGTGCCAGCAACGGACCTTCCCCCGAAAAACTGTTTTTT. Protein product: CASNGPSPEKLFF. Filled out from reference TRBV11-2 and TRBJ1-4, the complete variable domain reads EAGVAQSPRYKIIEKRQSVAFWCNPISGHATLYWYQQILGQGPKLLIQFQNNGVVDDSQLPKDRFSAERLKGVDSTLKIQPAKLEDSAVYLCASNGPSPEKLFFGSGTQLSVL.

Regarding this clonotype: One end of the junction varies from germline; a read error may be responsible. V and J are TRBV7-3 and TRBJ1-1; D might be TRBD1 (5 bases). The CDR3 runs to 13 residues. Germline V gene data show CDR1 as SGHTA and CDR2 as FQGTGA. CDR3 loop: CASSLGANIEAFF. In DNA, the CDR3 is TGTGCCAGCAGCTTAGGGGCTAACATTGAAGCTTTCTTT.

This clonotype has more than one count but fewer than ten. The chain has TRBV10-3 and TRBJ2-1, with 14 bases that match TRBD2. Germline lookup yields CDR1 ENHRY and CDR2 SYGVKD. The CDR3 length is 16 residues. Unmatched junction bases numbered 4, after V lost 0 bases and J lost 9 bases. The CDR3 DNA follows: TGTGCCATCAGTGAGTCTGGGACTAGCGGGAGAAGTGAGCAGTTCTTC. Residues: CAISESGTSGRSEQFF.